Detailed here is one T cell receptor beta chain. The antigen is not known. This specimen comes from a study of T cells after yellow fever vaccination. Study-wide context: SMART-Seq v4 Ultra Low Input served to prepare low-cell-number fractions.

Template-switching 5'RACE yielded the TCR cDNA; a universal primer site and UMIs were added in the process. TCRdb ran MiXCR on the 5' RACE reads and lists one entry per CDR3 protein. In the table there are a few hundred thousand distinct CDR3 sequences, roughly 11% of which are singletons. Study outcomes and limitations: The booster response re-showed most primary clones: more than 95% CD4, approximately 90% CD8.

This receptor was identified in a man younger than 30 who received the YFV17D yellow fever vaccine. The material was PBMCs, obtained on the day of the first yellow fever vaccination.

This CDR3 is CASSQTEDRVAEAFF. CDR3 bases: TGTGCCAGCAGCCAGACGGAAGACAGGGTTGCTGAAGCTTTCTTT. The chain is built from TRBV4-2 and TRBJ1-1, with 7 bases lining up with TRBD1. Germline V gene sequence: CDR1 LGHNA, CDR2 YNFKEQ. The V and J ends lost 3 bases and 6 bases, in that order; junction bases with no gene match: 10. This CDR3 contains 15 residues.